This T cell receptor beta chain comes out of a study of blood T cells in healthy people across ages. This CDR3 comprises 16 residues. V was clipped by 4 bases and J by 5 bases, with 20 bases between them. Per the germline V gene, CDR1 is LGHDT and CDR2 is YNNKEL (reference sequence). A second about 6 to 12 cycle PCR used barcoded and J-beta primers. A template-switch adaptor containing 12 random nucleotides labeled each cDNA molecule. TCRdb ran MiXCR on the 5' RACE reads and lists one entry per CDR3 protein. The sample lists about 570,000 distinct CDR3 sequences; about 28% were seen once. These data are also associated with another study on T cells of mothers and their children. From that paper: An overlap that was slightly higher, though non-significant, was seen in related mother-child pairs versus unrelated pairs.

The chain has TRBV3-1 and TRBJ2-5; D may be TRBD1 (5 bases). Material: blood. The TCR sequence derives from a boy between 2 and 10 years old in good health. CDR3 region: CASSPMGRSGWETQYF. The CDR3, as DNA: TGTGCCAGCAGCCCCATGGGGCGATCTGGGTGGGAGACCCAGTACTTC.